This passage covers 11 T cell receptor beta chains from one sample sequenced in a study of blood T cell repertoires in COVID-19. The assay was immunoSEQ multiplex PCR, and TCRdb's table has in-frame clones only and misses some. In the table there are 280,000 or so clones, about four fifths of which are singletons. The sequenced material came from peripheral blood. Receptors originate from a woman aged 45-60 years who had recovered from COVID-19.

J is TRBJ1-1 and V is TRBV7-9; D not certain. Deletions cut 1 base from V and 11 bases from J, with 14 bases between. This CDR3 is built from 13 residues. Looked up from germline, CDR1 is SEHNR and CDR2 is FQNEAQ (reference sequence). In DNA, the CDR3 is TGTGCCAGCAGCTTAGGGGAGGCCCCACGGGCTTTCTTT. This codes for CASSLGEAPRAFF.

This clone was seen once. The V call is TRBV5-1, the J call TRBJ2-5, with TRBD1 matching 8 bases. The germline V gene encodes CDR1 SGHRS and CDR2 YFSETQ. The trim removed 5 bases at V and 1 base at J, leaving 4 bases unmatched. The CDR3 is 14 residues long. The CDR3 spells CASRPQGVQETQYF. Here the CDR3 DNA reads TGCGCCAGCAGGCCACAGGGGGTCCAAGAGACCCAGTACTTC. Complete variable domain (other parts from reference TRBV5-1 and TRBJ2-5): KAGVTQTPRYLIKTRGQQVTLSCSPISGHRSVSWYQQTPGQGLQFLFEYFSETQRNKGNFPGRFSGRQFSNSRSEMNVSTLELGDSALYLCASRPQGVQETQYFGPGTRLLVL.

This clone was counted ten times or more. The chain combines TRBV7-9 with TRBJ1-2, with TRBD1 as a possible D gene (6 bases). The CDR3 spans 16 residues. Trimming pared 3 bases from V and 6 bases from J, leaving 20 bases between. The V gene's germline CDR1 is SEHNR and CDR2 FQNEAQ (reference sequence). The CDR3 spells CASSLGRGIGSDGYTF. CDR3 sequence (DNA): TGTGCCAGCAGCTTGGGGAGGGGGATTGGGTCAGATGGCTACACCTTC. The whole variable domain, remainder taken from reference TRBV7-9 and TRBJ1-2, is DTGVSQNPRHKITKRGQNVTFRCDPISEHNRLYWYRQTLGQGPEFLTYFQNEAQLEKSRLLSDRFSAERPKGSFSTLEIQRTEQGDSAMYLCASSLGRGIGSDGYTFGSGTRLTVV.

CDR3 in amino acids: CASRTSGVNEQFF. The CDR3 DNA follows: TGTGCCAGCAGGACTAGCGGGGTAAATGAGCAGTTCTTC. The chain is built from TRBV21-1 and TRBJ2-1; the table's D call, TRBD2, has no DNA check behind it. TRBV21-1 is termed a pseudogene. This CDR3 contains 13 residues.

In its sample, this clone was seen a few times. The CDR3 nucleotides are TGTGCCAGCAGCCCTCAGACAGTGAAGAACTATGGCTACACCTTC. This encodes CASSPQTVKNYGYTF. V usage is TRBV4-2 and J usage is TRBJ1-2, with D possibly matching TRBD1 (5 bases). Germline V CDR1 and CDR2: LGHNA, YNFKEQ. The ends were cut back, 4 bases at V and 2 bases at J, with 14 bases in the middle. The CDR3 extends over 15 amino acids.

This rearrangement joins TRBV10-3 to TRBJ2-7; 7 positions match TRBD1. Germline-derived CDR1 and CDR2 are ENHRY and SYGVKD. The CDR3 runs to 15 residues. J lost 3 bases, V lost 11 bases, and 16 bases had no gene match. This CDR3 reads CAAGRGLRSSYEQYF. The CDR3 DNA follows: TGTGCCGCCGGAAGGGGGCTAAGGTCGAGCTACGAGCAGTACTTC.

V usage is TRBV19 and J usage is TRBJ2-2; TRBD2 matches 12 bases. CDR1 and CDR2 (germline): LNHDA, SQIVND (reference sequence). V gave up 5 bases and J gave up 5 bases; unmatched junction bases: 6. The CDR3 extends over 16 amino acids. DNA for the CDR3: TGTGCCAGTAGTCCTAGCGGGAGGGCCGGGACCGGGGAGCTGTTTTTT. This sequence encodes CASSPSGRAGTGELFF.

The chain carries TRBV12-3 or TRBV12-4 and TRBJ2-5; D perhaps matches TRBD2 (5 bases). The CDR3 runs 13 residues. V dropped 2 bases and J dropped 4 bases, with 8 bases sitting between them. The CDR3 protein is CASSLFEGETQYF. DNA for the CDR3: TGTGCCAGCAGTTTATTCGAGGGAGAGACCCAGTACTTC.

J is TRBJ1-5 and V is TRBV7-2; D call uncertain. Looked up from germline, CDR1 is SGHTA and CDR2 is FQGNSA. The germline V and J ends were trimmed by 1 base and 1 base, with 8 bases remaining between them. The CDR3 sequence is 15 residues long. This chain's CDR3 is CASSLVGRSNQPQHF. In DNA form, the CDR3 reads TGTGCCAGCAGCTTAGTTGGCAGAAGCAATCAGCCCCAGCATTTT. The full variable domain, rest sourced from reference TRBV7-2 and TRBJ1-5, is GAGVSQSPSNKVTEKGKDVELRCDPISGHTALYWYRQSLGQGLEFLIYFQGNSAPDKSGLPSDRFSAERTGGSVSTLTIQRTQQEDSAVYLCASSLVGRSNQPQHFGDGTRLSIL.

The chain has TRBV7-6 and TRBJ2-3; 13 bases agree with TRBD2. Trimming cost V 5 bases and J 0 bases; bases outside gene matches: 2. The CDR3 is 16 amino acids. The germline V gene encodes CDR1 SGHVS and CDR2 FNYEAQ. In nucleotides, the CDR3 is TGTGCCAGCAGCCGGACTAGCGGGGGTAGCACAGATACGCAGTATTTT. Amino acids: CASSRTSGGSTDTQYF.

V usage is TRBV27 and J usage is TRBJ1-4; possible D gene TRBD1, 6 bases. Trimming cost V 5 bases and J 8 bases, with 18 bases left between them. CDR3 size: 15 residues. CDR1 is MNHEY and CDR2 is SMNVEV in the germline V gene (reference sequence). The CDR3 sequence is CASSPHRVAEEKLFF. The CDR3 DNA reads TGTGCCAGCAGTCCGCACAGGGTGGCTGAGGAAAAACTGTTTTTT.